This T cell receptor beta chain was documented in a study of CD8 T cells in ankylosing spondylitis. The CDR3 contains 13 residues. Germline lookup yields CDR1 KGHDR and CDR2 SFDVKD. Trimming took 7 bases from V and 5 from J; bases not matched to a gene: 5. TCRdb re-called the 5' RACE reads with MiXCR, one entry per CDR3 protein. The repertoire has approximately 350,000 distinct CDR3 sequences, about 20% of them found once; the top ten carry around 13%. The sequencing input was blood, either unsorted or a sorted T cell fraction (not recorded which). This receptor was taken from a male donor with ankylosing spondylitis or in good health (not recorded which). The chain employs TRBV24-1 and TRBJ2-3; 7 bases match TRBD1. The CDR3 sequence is CATRGTGEDTQYF. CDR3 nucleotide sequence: TGTGCCACCAGAGGTACAGGGGAAGATACGCAGTATTTT.